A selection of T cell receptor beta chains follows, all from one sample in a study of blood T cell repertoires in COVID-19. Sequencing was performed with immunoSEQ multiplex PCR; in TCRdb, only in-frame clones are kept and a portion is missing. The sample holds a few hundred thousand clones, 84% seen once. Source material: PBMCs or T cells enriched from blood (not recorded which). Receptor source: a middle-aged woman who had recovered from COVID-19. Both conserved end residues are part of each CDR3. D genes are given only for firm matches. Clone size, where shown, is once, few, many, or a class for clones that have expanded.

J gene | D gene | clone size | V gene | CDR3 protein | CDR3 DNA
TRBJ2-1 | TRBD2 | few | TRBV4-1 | CASSQVSPSGRANEQFF | TGCGCCAGCAGCCAAGTCTCGCCTAGCGGGAGGGCTAATGAGCAGTTCTTC
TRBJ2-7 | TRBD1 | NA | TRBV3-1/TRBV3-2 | CASSQDRTGGYEQYF | TGTGCCAGCAGCCAAGATAGGACAGGGGGCTACGAGCAGTACTTC
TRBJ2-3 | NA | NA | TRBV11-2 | CASSLEASITDTQYF | TGTGCCAGCAGCTTAGAGGCTAGTATCACAGATACGCAGTATTTT
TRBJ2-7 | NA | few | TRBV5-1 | CASSAISSSYEQYF | TGCGCCAGCAGCGCGATCTCTAGCTCCTACGAGCAGTACTTC
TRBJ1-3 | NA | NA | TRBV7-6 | CASSLQQGAGNTIYF | TGTGCCAGCAGCTTGCAACAGGGAGCTGGAAACACCATATATTTT
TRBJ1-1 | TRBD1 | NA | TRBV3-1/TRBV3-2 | CASSQAGTENTEAFF | TGTGCCAGCAGCCAAGCCGGGACAGAGAACACTGAAGCTTTCTTT
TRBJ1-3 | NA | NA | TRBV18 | CASSPSTVFSGNTIYF | TGTGCCAGCTCACCCTCGACAGTTTTCTCTGGAAACACCATATATTTT
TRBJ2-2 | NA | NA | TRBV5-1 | CASSFAGTGAGELFF | TGCGCCAGCAGCTTCGCCGGGACTGGGGCCGGGGAGCTGTTTTTT
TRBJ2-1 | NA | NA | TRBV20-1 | CSASMTRGYNEQFF | TGCAGTGCTAGTATGACCCGGGGCTACAATGAGCAGTTCTTC
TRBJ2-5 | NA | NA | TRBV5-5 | CASSLVGGNQETQYF | TGTGCCAGCAGCTTGGTAGGGGGAAACCAAGAGACCCAGTACTTC
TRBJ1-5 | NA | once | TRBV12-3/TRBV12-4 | CASSRQANQPQHF | TGTGCCAGCAGCCGACAGGCTAATCAGCCCCAGCATTTT
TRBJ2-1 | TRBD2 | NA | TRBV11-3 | CASSLARGEQFF | TGTGCCAGCAGCTTAGCGCGGGGGGAGCAGTTCTTC
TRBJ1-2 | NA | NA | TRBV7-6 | CASSLEANGNYGYTF | TGTGCCAGCAGCTTAGAGGCGAACGGGAACTATGGCTACACCTTC
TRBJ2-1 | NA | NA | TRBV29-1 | CSAAPIFSGEQFF | TGCAGCGCCGCCCCAATTTTTTCCGGGGAGCAGTTCTTC
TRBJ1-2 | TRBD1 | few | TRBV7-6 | CASSARGEVYGYTF | TGTGCCAGCAGCGCCAGGGGGGAGGTATATGGCTACACCTTC
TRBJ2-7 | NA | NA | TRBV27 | CASSLGRGYEQYF | TGTGCCAGCAGTTTGGGGCGTGGGTACGAGCAGTACTTC
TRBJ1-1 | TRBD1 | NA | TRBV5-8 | CASGGQANTEAFF | TGTGCCAGCGGCGGACAGGCGAACACTGAAGCTTTCTTT
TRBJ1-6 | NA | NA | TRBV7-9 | CASSLDGGGSPLHF | TGTGCCAGCAGCTTAGACGGGGGAGGTTCACCCCTCCACTTT
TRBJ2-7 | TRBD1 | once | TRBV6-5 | CASSYSGQGADEQYF | TGTGCCAGCAGTTACTCGGGGCAGGGGGCAGACGAGCAGTACTTC
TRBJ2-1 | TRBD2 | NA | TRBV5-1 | CASSTVAGLNNEQFF | TGCGCCAGCAGCACAGTAGCGGGGCTAAACAATGAGCAGTTCTTC
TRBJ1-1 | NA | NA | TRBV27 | CASGAGGTSTLPFF | TGTGCCAGCGGGGCAGGCGGCACTTCGACCCTCCCTTTCTTT
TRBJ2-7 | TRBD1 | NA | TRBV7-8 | CASSPHRDRGRYEQYF | TGTGCCAGCAGTCCGCACCGGGACAGGGGGAGATACGAGCAGTACTTC
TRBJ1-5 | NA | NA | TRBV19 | CASSKNRVVQPQHF | TGTGCCAGTAGCAAGAACAGGGTTGTTCAGCCCCAGCATTTT
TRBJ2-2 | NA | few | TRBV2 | CASRYRRDSTGELFF | TGTGCCAGCAGGTACCGCCGGGATAGCACCGGGGAGCTGTTTTTT
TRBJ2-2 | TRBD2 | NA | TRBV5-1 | CASSYWTSGTGELFF | TGCGCCAGCAGCTATTGGACTAGCGGCACCGGGGAGCTGTTTTTT
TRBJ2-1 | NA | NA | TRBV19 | CASSVSGVARNEQFF | TGTGCCAGTAGTGTCTCAGGGGTGGCTAGGAATGAGCAGTTCTTC
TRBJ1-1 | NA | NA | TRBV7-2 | CASSLGAGDEAFF | TGTGCCAGCAGCTTAGGTGCAGGGGATGAAGCTTTCTTT
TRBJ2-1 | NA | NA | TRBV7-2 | CASSLVTNEQFF | TGTGCCAGCAGCTTGGTCACAAATGAGCAGTTCTTC
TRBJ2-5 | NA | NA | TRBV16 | CASSRGLRETQYF | TGTGCCAGCAGCCGGGGACTCCGAGAGACCCAGTACTTC